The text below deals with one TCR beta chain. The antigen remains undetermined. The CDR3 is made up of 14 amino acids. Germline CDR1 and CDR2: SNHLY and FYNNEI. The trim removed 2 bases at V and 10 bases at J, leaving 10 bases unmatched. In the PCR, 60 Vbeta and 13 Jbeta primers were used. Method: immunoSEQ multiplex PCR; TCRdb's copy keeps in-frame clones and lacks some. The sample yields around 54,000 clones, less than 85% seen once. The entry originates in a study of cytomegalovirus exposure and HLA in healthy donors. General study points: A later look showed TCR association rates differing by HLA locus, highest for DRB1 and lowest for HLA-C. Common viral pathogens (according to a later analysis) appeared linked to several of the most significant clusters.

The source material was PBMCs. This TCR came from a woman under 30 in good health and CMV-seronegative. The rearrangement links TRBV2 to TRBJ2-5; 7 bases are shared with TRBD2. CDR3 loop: CASSELAGVEDQYF. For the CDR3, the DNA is TGTGCCAGCAGTGAACTGGCGGGAGTTGAAGACCAGTACTTC.